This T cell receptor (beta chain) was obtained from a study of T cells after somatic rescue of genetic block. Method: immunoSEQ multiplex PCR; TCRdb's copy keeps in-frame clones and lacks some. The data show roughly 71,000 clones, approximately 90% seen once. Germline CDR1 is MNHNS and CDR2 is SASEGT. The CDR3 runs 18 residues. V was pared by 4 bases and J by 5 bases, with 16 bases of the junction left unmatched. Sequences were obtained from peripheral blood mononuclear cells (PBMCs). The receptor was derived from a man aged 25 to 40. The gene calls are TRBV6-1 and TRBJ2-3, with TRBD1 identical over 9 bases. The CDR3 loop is CASSVTGGSGGQGDTQYF. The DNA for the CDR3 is TGTGCCAGCAGTGTGACAGGGGGTTCCGGAGGGCAGGGAGATACGCAGTATTTT.